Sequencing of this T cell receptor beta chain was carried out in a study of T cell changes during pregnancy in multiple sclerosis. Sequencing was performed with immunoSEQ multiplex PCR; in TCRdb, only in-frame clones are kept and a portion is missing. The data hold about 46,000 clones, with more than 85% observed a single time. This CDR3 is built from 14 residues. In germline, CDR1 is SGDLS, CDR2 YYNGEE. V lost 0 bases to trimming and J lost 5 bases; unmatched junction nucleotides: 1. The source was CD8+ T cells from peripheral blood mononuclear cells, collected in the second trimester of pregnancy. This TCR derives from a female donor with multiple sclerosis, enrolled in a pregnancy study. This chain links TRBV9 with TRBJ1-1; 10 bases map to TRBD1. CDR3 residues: CASSVGTGGTEAFF. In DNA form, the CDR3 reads TGTGCCAGCAGCGTAGGGACAGGGGGGACTGAAGCTTTCTTT. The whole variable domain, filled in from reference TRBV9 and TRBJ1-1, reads DSGVTQTPKHLITATGQRVTLRCSPRSGDLSVYWYQQSLDQGLQFLIQYYNGEERAKGNILERFSAQQFPDLHSELNLSSLELGDSALYFCASSVGTGGTEAFFGQGTRLTVV.